This T cell receptor (beta chain) was captured in a study of T cell responses to AZD1222 COVID-19 vaccine. Notes on the study in general: There were mostly white British donors and more females than males, and clonal diversity was possibly underestimated. Spike-specific TCR breadth and depth grew following two AZD1222 doses.

The assay was immunoSEQ multiplex PCR, and TCRdb's table has in-frame clones only and misses some. Here the sample spans 75,000 to 100,000 clones, 70% to 90% being singletons. V gave up 7 bases and J gave up 7 bases, with 10 bases separating them. CDR1 is ENHRY, CDR2 SYGVKD, per germline. This CDR3 contains 11 residues. Of note for this clone: Its antigen is as yet unknown.

This sequence was found in an adult in good health. The sample was peripheral blood, taken on day 0 of AZD1222 vaccination. V gene TRBV10-3 combines with J gene TRBJ1-1; possible D gene TRBD1, 5 bases. The CDR3 bases are TGTGCCATCATGGAGGGGCTTGAAGCTTTCTTT. Residues: CAIMEGLEAFF.